This T cell receptor beta chain was recorded in a study of T cell changes during pregnancy in multiple sclerosis. V shed 2 bases and J 2 bases; nucleotides not matched to a gene: 7. Germline V lookup: CDR1 SGHTA, CDR2 FQGNSA. The CDR3 runs to 16 residues. Measured with immunoSEQ multiplex PCR; TCRdb has only the in-frame clones, and not every one. In the table there are 50,000 to 75,000 clones, about 94% of which are singletons. This TCR was sampled from a female donor in good health, enrolled as a control in a pregnancy study. The rearrangement uses TRBV7-2 and TRBJ1-1, with TRBD1 identical over 8 bases. The sample in question was peripheral blood, obtained in the third trimester of pregnancy. CDR3 DNA sequence: TGTGCCAGCAGCTTACTTCTCGGGACAGGAAACACTGAAGCTTTCTTT. Its protein product is CASSLLLGTGNTEAFF.